Each of the 24 T cell receptor beta chains below was sequenced from the same sample in a study of OX40 agonist ivuxolimab in advanced cancers. Some clones are missing from TCRdb's copy, which holds only in-frame ones; the method was immunoSEQ multiplex PCR. Among roughly 79,000 clones, around 80% were seen once, and the ten largest hold roughly 0.5%. The sequencing used CD4+ or CD8+ T cells sorted from blood, collected in a trial of the OX40 agonist ivuxolimab. The receptor set was obtained from an adult with an advanced solid tumor such as melanoma, head and neck, liver or kidney cancer.

CDR3: CASRGTAVSNQPQHF. CDR3 sequence (DNA): TGTGCCAGCAGGGGGACAGCAGTTAGCAATCAGCCCCAGCATTTT. The gene calls are TRBV2 and TRBJ1-5; 7 nucleotides agree with TRBD1. CDR1 and CDR2 (germline): SNHLY, FYNNEI. Trimming removed 6 bases from V and 0 bases from J; junction bases left unmatched: 5. This CDR3 contains 15 residues.

This clone has just one count. V usage is TRBV7-2 and J usage is TRBJ2-7, with TRBD1 matching over 10 bases. CDR1 is SGHTA and CDR2 is FQGNSA in the germline V gene. The CDR3 has 15 residues. The V and J ends lost 3 bases and 5 bases, in that order; junction bases with no gene match: 7. This CDR3 reads CASSLGGTGDDEQYF. The DNA for the CDR3 is TGTGCCAGCAGCTTGGGTGGGACAGGGGACGACGAGCAGTACTTC.

The V gene is TRBV19, the J gene TRBJ1-1; maybe TRBD1 (6 bases). The germline CDR1 and CDR2 sequences are LNHDA and SQIVND (reference sequence). V was pared by 0 bases and J by 4 bases, with 12 bases between. The CDR3 has 15 residues. This CDR3 reads CASSIDFVGGTEAFF. The CDR3 DNA sequence: TGTGCCAGTAGTATAGATTTTGTAGGGGGCACTGAAGCTTTCTTT.

This chain joins TRBV28 and TRBJ2-7, with TRBD1 matching 8 bases. CDR1 is MDHEN and CDR2 is SYDVKM in the germline V gene. Losses at the gene ends were 5 bases for V and 12 bases for J; bases not matched to a gene: 9. The CDR3 runs 12 residues. In DNA form, the CDR3 reads TGTGCCAGCAGTCCGGTACAGGGGGTAGGGTACTTC. Amino acid sequence: CASSPVQGVGYF.

This clone was counted once. The chain recombines TRBV18 with TRBJ2-1; 9 bases map to TRBD2. V shed 2 bases and J 6 bases; nucleotides not matched to a gene: 8. The germline CDR1 and CDR2 sequences are KGHSH and LQKENI. CDR3 length equals 16 residues. CDR3 nucleotides: TGTGCCAGCTCACCAGCGACTAGCGGTACTGGCAATGAGCAGTTCTTC. Protein: CASSPATSGTGNEQFF.

This clone showed up just once. The chain employs TRBV6-5 and TRBJ1-2, with D possibly matching TRBD1 (5 bases). There are 14 residues in the CDR3. CDR1 and CDR2 (germline): MNHEY, SVGAGI. The V end was cut by 0 bases, the J end by 2 bases, with 7 bases between. CDR3 DNA: TGTGCCAGCAGTTACTCGGGACTCAACTATGGCTACACCTTC. This encodes CASSYSGLNYGYTF.

The chain's CDR3 is CASRPDRKANVLTF. DNA of the CDR3: TGCGCCAGCAGACCCGACAGGAAGGCCAACGTCCTGACTTTC. The chain employs TRBV5-1 and TRBJ2-6; D might be TRBD1 (6 bases). The germline V gene encodes CDR1 SGHRS and CDR2 YFSETQ. V gave up 5 bases and J gave up 6 bases, with 12 bases separating them. This CDR3 comprises 14 residues.

The chain combines TRBV15 with TRBJ2-5; D perhaps matches TRBD1 (5 bases). CDR1 and CDR2 (germline): LNHNV, YYDKDF (reference sequence). With 2 bases removed from V and 2 bases from J, the gap between germline ends came to 9 bases. The CDR3 totals 14 residues. CDR3 nucleotides: TGTGCCACCAGCAGACAGGGTCTGCAAGAGACCCAGTACTTC. It codes for CATSRQGLQETQYF.

The chain employs TRBV11-3 and TRBJ2-7, with D possibly TRBD1 on 5 matching bases. The CDR3 spans 13 residues. The V gene's germline CDR1 is SGHNT and CDR2 YENEEA. The V gene lost 4 bases and the J gene lost 6 bases, with 13 bases spanning the gap. This CDR3 is CASSSRERSEQYF. The CDR3 DNA sequence: TGTGCCAGCAGCTCCAGGGAAAGGAGCGAGCAGTACTTC.

The V and J genes are TRBV14 and TRBJ2-7; TRBD2 matches at 9 bases. V shed 4 bases, J shed 1 base, and the junction held 5 bases outside the gene matches. The CDR3 contains 15 residues. CDR1 and CDR2 (germline): SGHDN, FVKESK. The CDR3 sequence: CASSPRLAASYEQYF. CDR3 bases: TGTGCCAGCAGCCCCCGACTAGCGGCTTCCTACGAGCAGTACTTC.

J is TRBJ1-2 and V is TRBV5-1; D not resolved. Germline loops: CDR1 SGHRS, CDR2 YFSETQ. Deletions cut 0 bases from V and 6 bases from J, with 15 bases between. This CDR3 region has 15 residues. CDR3 sequence: CASSLEPRASNGYTF. The CDR3 DNA reads TGCGCCAGCAGCTTGGAACCCCGGGCAAGTAATGGCTACACCTTC. Full variable domain (rest looked up from reference TRBV5-1 and TRBJ1-2): KAGVTQTPRYLIKTRGQQVTLSCSPISGHRSVSWYQQTPGQGLQFLFEYFSETQRNKGNFPGRFSGRQFSNSRSEMNVSTLELGDSALYLCASSLEPRASNGYTFGSGTRLTVV.

This clone was counted once. The V and J genes are TRBV4-1 and TRBJ2-1; 14 nucleotides line up with TRBD2. The CDR3 length is 18 residues. The germline CDR1 and CDR2 sequences are MGHRA and YSYEKL. With V trimmed by 4 bases and J by 6 bases, 11 bases remained unmatched. The CDR3 DNA reads as TGCGCCAGCAGCCCGTTCAGACTAGCGGGGGGGCCGCCCAATGAGCAGTTCTTC. This gives the protein CASSPFRLAGGPPNEQFF.

With regard to this clone: At one end, the junction sequence differs from germline, possibly due to a read error. The V gene is TRBV28, the J gene TRBJ1-2; unclear D gene. The CDR3 is made up of 14 amino acids. Looked up from germline, CDR1 is MDHEN and CDR2 is SYDVKM. The CDR3 here is CASTLSSYPYGYTF. In DNA form, the CDR3 reads TGTGCCAGCACTTTAAGTAGTTACCCCTATGGCTACACCTTC.

This sequence joins TRBV28 and TRBJ1-2, with 12 bases that match TRBD1. Per the germline V gene, CDR1 is MDHEN and CDR2 is SYDVKM. Trimming took 6 bases from V and 5 from J; bases not matched to a gene: 4. CDR3 length equals 14 residues. As DNA, the CDR3 is TGTGCCAGCAGCCGGGACAGGGGGCAATATGGCTACACCTTC. Amino acid sequence: CASSRDRGQYGYTF.

The chain couples TRBV5-1 to TRBJ2-3, with TRBD2 matching 11 bases. CDR1 and CDR2 (germline): SGHRS, YFSETQ. The V gene end was trimmed by 5 bases and the J gene end by 0 bases; junction bases not matched to a gene: 5. CDR3 length: 16 residues. CDR3 residues: CASRGTSGSSTDTQYF. The DNA for the CDR3 is TGCGCCAGCAGGGGGACTAGCGGTTCTAGCACAGATACGCAGTATTTT.

The chain links TRBV6-5 to TRBJ1-6; possible D gene TRBD1, 6 bases. CDR3 size: 13 residues. Germline V lookup: CDR1 MNHEY, CDR2 SVGAGI. Between the trimmed V and J ends, which lost 6 bases and 8 bases, there was a span of 11 bases. Here the CDR3 reads CASRLQGYSPLHF. CDR3 DNA: TGTGCCAGCAGGCTACAGGGTTATTCACCCCTCCACTTT.

This chain joins TRBV18 and TRBJ1-1, with D perhaps TRBD1 (5 bases). This CDR3 is built from 15 residues. V lost 0 bases, J lost 4 bases, and 12 bases lay in between. Germline lookup yields CDR1 KGHSH and CDR2 LQKENI. In DNA form, the CDR3 reads TGTGCCAGCTCACCACCGTCGGCAGGGCGCACTGAAGCTTTCTTT. This codes for CASSPPSAGRTEAFF. The full variable domain, completed using reference TRBV18 and TRBJ1-1, is NAGVMQNPRHLVRRRGQEARLRCSPMKGHSHVYWYRQLPEEGLKFMVYLQKENIIDESGMPKERFSAEFPKEGPSILRIQQVVRGDSAAYFCASSPPSAGRTEAFFGQGTRLTVV.

The chain carries TRBV19 and TRBJ1-5; D remains unclear. Germline V CDR1 and CDR2: LNHDA, SQIVND (reference sequence). This CDR3 is built from 16 residues. V lost 5 bases to trimming and J lost 1 base, with 15 bases between them. CDR3 region: CASSFKGGISNQPQHF. CDR3 in DNA: TGTGCCAGTAGTTTTAAGGGAGGGATCAGCAATCAGCCCCAGCATTTT.

Only one count was recorded for this clone. This chain joins TRBV6-1 and TRBJ2-2; D remains unclear. CDR1 is MNHNS, CDR2 SASEGT, per germline. This CDR3 is built from 16 residues. Deletions cut 4 bases from V and 5 bases from J, with 17 bases between. The DNA for the CDR3 is TGTGCCAGCAGTGGATGGTCCCCCGGTGGGACCGGGGAGCTGTTTTTT. This codes for CASSGWSPGGTGELFF.

The V gene is TRBV29-1, the J gene TRBJ2-1; 9 bases are shared with TRBD2. V lost 1 base to trimming and J lost 0 bases; unmatched junction nucleotides: 10. Germline V gene data show CDR1 as SQVTM and CDR2 as ANQGSEA. The CDR3 runs to 18 residues. The CDR3 reads CSVEGGSGGFLSYNEQFF. CDR3 bases: TGCAGCGTTGAAGGGGGGAGCGGGGGGTTCCTCTCCTACAATGAGCAGTTCTTC.

The chain employs TRBV5-1 and TRBJ2-1, with 10 nucleotides matching TRBD2. This CDR3 region has 15 residues. V was pared by 2 bases and J by 2 bases, with 1 base of the junction left unmatched. Germline assignment: CDR1 SGHRS and CDR2 YFSETQ. CDR3 DNA: TGCGCCAGCAGCTTCAGCGGGGGGGCCTACAATGAGCAGTTCTTC. Translated: CASSFSGGAYNEQFF. The complete variable domain, with remaining parts taken from reference TRBV5-1 and TRBJ2-1, reads KAGVTQTPRYLIKTRGQQVTLSCSPISGHRSVSWYQQTPGQGLQFLFEYFSETQRNKGNFPGRFSGRQFSNSRSEMNVSTLELGDSALYLCASSFSGGAYNEQFFGPGTRLTVL.

The CDR3 DNA reads TGTGCCAGCAGCATGGGGGAGAACATTCAGTACTTC. Its translation is CASSMGENIQYF. This chain uses TRBV6-6 with TRBJ2-4; either TRBD1 or TRBD2 may fit D (5 bases each). This CDR3 region has 12 residues. Germline CDR1 is MNHNY and CDR2 is SVGAGI (reference sequence). The ends were cut back, 6 bases at V and 7 bases at J, with 10 bases in the middle.

The chain employs TRBV29-1 and TRBJ2-5; D ambiguous. From germline, CDR1 is SQVTM and CDR2 ANQGSEA. V lost 4 bases and J lost 4, with 7 bases in between. The CDR3 loop spans 11 amino acids. CDR3 in amino acids: CSVVSRETQYF. CDR3 sequence (DNA): TGCAGCGTTGTGTCCAGAGAGACCCAGTACTTC.

This chain joins TRBV2 and TRBJ2-3, with D hard to call. CDR3 length: 12 residues. Germline V lookup: CDR1 SNHLY, CDR2 FYNNEI. Trimming removed 8 bases at V and 4 bases at J, with 10 bases between. CDR3 sequence (DNA): TGTGCCAGCTCCCCCTTCCCAGATACGCAGTATTTT. Its protein is CASSPFPDTQYF.